This TCR beta chain was retrieved from a study of blood T cell repertoires in COVID-19. Sequencing was performed with immunoSEQ multiplex PCR; in TCRdb, only in-frame clones are kept and a portion is missing. The sample holds approximately 250,000 clones, around 81% seen once. The V segment lost 12 bases and the J segment 1 base; nucleotides outside the gene matches: 12. Germline CDR1 and CDR2: KGHDR and SFDVKD. The CDR3 extends over 16 amino acids. The chain couples TRBV24-1 to TRBJ2-2, with TRBD2 identical over 8 bases. The clonotype comes from a woman aged 55-70 years with active or convalescent COVID-19. Sequenced material: peripheral blood. This CDR3 reads CASRAHSGGNTGELFF. CDR3 coding DNA: TGTGCCTCCCGAGCCCACAGCGGGGGGAACACCGGGGAGCTGTTTTTT.